What follows are 16 T cell receptor beta chains derived from one specimen sequenced in a study of post-analysis software for immune sequencing data. Study-wide findings and caveats: Included in a set of five TRBV segments more frequent in patients than controls were TRBV5-6, TRBV5-1 and TRBV20-1.

No antigen has been identified for these receptors. Included in the TCR beta cDNA libraries were unique molecular identifiers. TCRdb reanalysed the PCR reads using MiXCR and keeps one entry per CDR3 protein. The table lists roughly 600,000 distinct CDR3 sequences, 44% of them singletons. Source material: blood. These receptors originate from a girl aged 5-17 years with multiple sclerosis.

Only a few counts were recorded for this clonotype. The chain is built from TRBV30 and TRBJ1-2; no clear D gene. CDR3 size: 14 residues. Germline-derived CDR1 and CDR2 are GTSNPN and SVGIG (reference sequence). V was clipped by 7 bases and J by 6 bases, with 21 bases between them. The CDR3 loop is CASIAGRWSDGYTF. CDR3 nucleotide sequence: TGTGCCTCAATCGCCGGGCGGTGGAGCGATGGCTACACCTTC.

This clonotype was detected a few times. The chain carries TRBV29-1 and TRBJ1-1; D is unclear. Germline CDR1 SQVTM, CDR2 ANQGSEA. The V and J ends lost 2 bases and 1 base respectively, with 5 bases between them. CDR3 size: 12 residues. In nucleotides, the CDR3 is TGCAGCGTTGAACCGGGGAACACTGAAGCTTTCTTT. Its protein product is CSVEPGNTEAFF.

V usage is TRBV6-5 and J usage is TRBJ1-2; D unresolved. Germline V gene lookup returns CDR1 MNHEY and CDR2 SVGAGI. The CDR3 totals 13 residues. Trimming took 0 bases from V and 8 from J, leaving 10 bases between them. This CDR3 is CASSYSTGRGYTF. DNA for the CDR3: TGTGCCAGCAGTTACTCGACCGGAAGGGGCTACACCTTC.

In its sample, this clonotype was seen a few times. V and J are TRBV5-1 and TRBJ2-1; TRBD2 agrees at 11 bases. Germline-derived CDR1 and CDR2 are SGHRS and YFSETQ. This CDR3 spans 15 amino acids. Trimming cost V 5 bases and J 4 bases; bases outside gene matches: 5. As DNA, the CDR3 is TGCGCCAGCAGAGAGGGGACTAGCGGTTACAATGAGCAGTTCTTC. Translating gives CASREGTSGYNEQFF.

J is TRBJ2-1 and V is TRBV6-1; 10 bases are a match to TRBD1. This CDR3 is 14 amino acids long. The V gene's germline CDR1 is MNHNS and CDR2 SASEGT. Trimming removed 4 bases from V and 8 bases from J; junction bases left unmatched: 5. The CDR3 DNA reads TGTGCCAGCAGTGGTGACAGGGGGCGCGATGAGCAGTTCTTC. Amino acids: CASSGDRGRDEQFF.

Concerning this clonotype: An end of the junction differs from the germline gene, which may be a read error. The V and J genes are TRBV4-1 and TRBJ2-5, with 12 bases that match TRBD2. CDR1 and CDR2 from the germline V gene are MGHRA and YSYEKL. This CDR3 region has 18 residues. In nucleotides, the CDR3 is TGCGCCAGCAGCCAAGGATCTCGACTAGCGGGAGAAGGGGAGACCCAGGACTTC. Protein: CASSQGSRLAGEGETQDF.

The sample holds a few counts of this clonotype. This chain connects TRBV6-5 to TRBJ2-5, with 8 nucleotides matching TRBD1. Trimming at V came to 5 bases and at J to 2 bases, leaving 7 bases not matched to a gene. This CDR3 comprises 15 residues. Germline-derived CDR1 and CDR2 are MNHEY and SVGAGI. The CDR3 DNA follows: TGTGCCAGCAGTCCCGACAGGGGTCGTCAAGAGACCCAGTACTTC. It codes for CASSPDRGRQETQYF.

This clonotype was seen a handful of times. V and J are TRBV6-5 and TRBJ1-6, with D possibly being TRBD1 (6 bases). The CDR3 is 18 residues long. The germline gives CDR1 MNHEY, CDR2 SVGAGI. V shed 4 bases and J shed 4 bases, with 20 bases lying between them. As DNA, the CDR3 is TGTGCCAGCAGTTTATTCACTCAACAGGGACTTTATAATTCACCCCTCCACTTT. It is translated as CASSLFTQQGLYNSPLHF.

In this sample, this clonotype turned up a few times. The CDR3 spells CASSSILRYEQYF. As DNA, the CDR3 is TGTGCCAGCAGCTCAATATTGCGGTACGAGCAGTACTTC. The chain uses TRBV7-6 and TRBJ2-7; no firm D call. Germline CDR1 and CDR2: SGHVS and FNYEAQ. This CDR3 region has 13 residues. V lost 4 bases, J lost 4 bases, and 11 bases lay in between.

This clonotype has just a few counts. The chain's CDR3 is CAWRGQGPYNEQFF. The CDR3 DNA follows: TGTGCCTGGAGGGGACAGGGACCCTACAATGAGCAGTTCTTC. The V call is TRBV30, the J call TRBJ2-1, with 9 bases lining up with TRBD1. Trimming took 3 bases from V and 2 from J; bases not matched to a gene: 2. The CDR3 is made up of 14 amino acids. From germline, CDR1 is GTSNPN and CDR2 SVGIG (reference sequence). Combining the CDR3 with reference TRBV30 and TRBJ2-1 gives the whole variable domain SQTIHQWPATLVQPVGSPLSLECTVEGTSNPNLYWYRQAAGRGLQLLFYSVGIGQISSEVPQNLSASRPQDRQFILSSKKLLLSDSGFYLCAWRGQGPYNEQFFGPGTRLTVL.

This rearrangement joins TRBV6-5 to TRBJ2-5; 8 bases match TRBD2. The junction had 8 bases not matched to a gene; V was cut back by 6 bases and J by 2 bases. Germline assignment: CDR1 MNHEY and CDR2 SVGAGI. CDR3 length: 15 amino acids. In nucleotides, the CDR3 is TGTGCCAGCAGCCCCGGCTCGGGGGGGCAAGAGACCCAGTACTTC. This sequence encodes CASSPGSGGQETQYF.

This clonotype has only a few counts. V is TRBV7-8 and J is TRBJ2-3; 13 bases match TRBD2. This CDR3 is 15 amino acids long. The ends lost 3 bases at V and 7 bases at J; junction bases unmatched: 4. Germline V gene sequence: CDR1 SGHVS, CDR2 FQNEAQ. CDR3: CASSFRLAGGYTQYF. CDR3 DNA: TGTGCCAGCAGCTTCAGACTAGCGGGGGGCTATACGCAGTATTTT.

The chain has TRBV4-1 and TRBJ2-3, with 9 positions matching TRBD2. CDR1 MGHRA and CDR2 YSYEKL come from the germline V gene. The CDR3 spans 15 residues. V lost 4 bases and J lost 5; bases outside the gene matches: 7. CDR3 amino acids: CASSLLGLAGDTQYF. CDR3 nucleotides: TGCGCCAGCAGCCTCCTGGGACTAGCTGGAGATACGCAGTATTTT.

The rearrangement joins TRBV6-1 to TRBJ2-3; TRBD1 or TRBD2 may be the D gene (6 bases each). Germline V gene sequence: CDR1 MNHNS, CDR2 SASEGT. The CDR3 covers 16 residues. Trimming cost V 3 bases and J 7 bases, with 20 bases left between them. The CDR3: CASSERNGGGEHTQYF. DNA for the CDR3: TGTGCCAGCAGTGAGCGCAACGGGGGCGGGGAACATACGCAGTATTTT.

The rearrangement joins TRBV9 to TRBJ2-3; D may be TRBD2 (6 bases). Germline V gene lookup returns CDR1 SGDLS and CDR2 YYNGEE. The CDR3 extends over 13 amino acids. The V gene lost 5 bases and the J gene lost 6 bases, with 13 bases spanning the gap. As DNA, the CDR3 is TGTGCCAGCAGTAACCGCCGGGGGGATACGCAGTATTTT. Residues: CASSNRRGDTQYF.

The chain is built from TRBV12-3 or TRBV12-4 and TRBJ2-3; D call uncertain. The CDR3 is made up of 13 amino acids. With 2 bases removed from V and 2 bases from J, the gap between germline ends came to 5 bases. The CDR3 nucleotides read TGTGCCAGCAGTTTACCGGTCACAGATACGCAGTATTTT. It encodes CASSLPVTDTQYF.